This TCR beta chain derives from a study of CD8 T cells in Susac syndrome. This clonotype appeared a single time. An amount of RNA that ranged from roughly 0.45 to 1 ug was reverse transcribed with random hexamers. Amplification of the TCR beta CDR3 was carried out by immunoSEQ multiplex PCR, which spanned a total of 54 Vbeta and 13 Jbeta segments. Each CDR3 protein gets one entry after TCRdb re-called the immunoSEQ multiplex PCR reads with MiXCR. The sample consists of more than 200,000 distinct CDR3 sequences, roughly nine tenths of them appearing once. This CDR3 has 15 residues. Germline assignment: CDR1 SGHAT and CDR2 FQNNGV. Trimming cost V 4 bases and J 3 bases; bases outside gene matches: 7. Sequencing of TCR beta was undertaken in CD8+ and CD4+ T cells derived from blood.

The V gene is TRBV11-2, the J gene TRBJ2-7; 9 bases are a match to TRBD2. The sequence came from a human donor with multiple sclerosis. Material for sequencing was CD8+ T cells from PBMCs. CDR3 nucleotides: TGTGCCAGCAGCTCCTCAGCGGGAGGTGGCTACGAGCAGTACTTC. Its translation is CASSSSAGGGYEQYF.